Listed below are T cell receptor beta chains from one sample, sequenced in a study of shared clonotypes between healthy human individuals. The assay was immunoSEQ multiplex PCR, and TCRdb's table has in-frame clones only and misses some. This table has approximately 500,000 clones, almost 80% appearing once. Sequencing was performed on PBMCs. The receptors were gathered from a woman aged 40 to 55 in good health. Some clones in this sample may be carry-over from other donors' samples. Each CDR3 is given with its conserved first and last residue. Fields, in order: D gene, V gene, J gene, clone size, CDR3 protein, CDR3 DNA. A D gene is named only where the DNA matches it firmly. Rows give clone size only sometimes, using once, few, many, or a class for an expanded clone.

D gene: TRBD2
V gene: TRBV5-8
J gene: TRBJ2-1
clone size: -
CDR3 protein: CASRTLGGSGGSSYNEQFF
CDR3 DNA: TGTGCCAGCAGGACCCTTGGGGGGAGCGGGGGAAGCTCCTACAATGAGCAGTTCTTC

D gene: TRBD2
V gene: TRBV7-9
J gene: TRBJ2-7
clone size: -
CDR3 protein: CASSLGREVTYEQYF
CDR3 DNA: TGTGCCAGCAGCTTAGGCCGGGAGGTTACCTACGAGCAGTACTTC

D gene: -
V gene: TRBV5-4
J gene: TRBJ2-5
clone size: -
CDR3 protein: CASSGQEQETQYF
CDR3 DNA: TGTGCCAGCAGCGGTCAAGAGCAAGAGACCCAGTACTTC

D gene: -
V gene: TRBV28
J gene: TRBJ1-2
clone size: once
CDR3 protein: CASSLVGANYGYTF
CDR3 DNA: TGTGCCAGCAGTTTAGTAGGAGCTAACTATGGCTACACCTTC

D gene: -
V gene: TRBV5-4
J gene: TRBJ2-7
clone size: -
CDR3 protein: CASSPQPASYEQYF
CDR3 DNA: TGTGCCAGCAGCCCGCAGCCGGCCTCCTACGAGCAGTACTTC

D gene: TRBD2
V gene: TRBV28
J gene: TRBJ2-3
clone size: once
CDR3 protein: CASSFWGLAGEGTDTQYF
CDR3 DNA: TGTGCCAGCAGTTTCTGGGGACTAGCGGGAGAAGGGACAGATACGCAGTATTTT

D gene: -
V gene: TRBV28
J gene: TRBJ1-2
clone size: -
CDR3 protein: CAGGGMEYGYTF
CDR3 DNA: TGTGCCGGAGGGGGAATGGAGTATGGCTACACCTTC

D gene: -
V gene: TRBV6-5
J gene: TRBJ1-5
clone size: once
CDR3 protein: CASKRGAGNQPQHF
CDR3 DNA: TGTGCCAGCAAACGGGGGGCCGGCAATCAGCCCCAGCATTTT

D gene: -
V gene: TRBV7-7
J gene: TRBJ1-3
clone size: -
CDR3 protein: CASSLGSPGAAGNTIYF
CDR3 DNA: TGTGCTAGCAGCTTAGGTAGCCCAGGGGCCGCTGGAAACACCATATATTTT

D gene: -
V gene: TRBV18
J gene: TRBJ2-7
clone size: -
CDR3 protein: CASSSLSKGYEQYF
CDR3 DNA: TGTGCCAGCTCTTCTCTAAGCAAGGGCTACGAGCAGTACTTC

D gene: -
V gene: TRBV11-3
J gene: TRBJ1-1
clone size: -
CDR3 protein: CASSLDRSNTEAFF
CDR3 DNA: TGTGCCAGCAGCTTAGATAGATCGAACACTGAAGCTTTCTTT

D gene: -
V gene: TRBV19
J gene: TRBJ1-3
clone size: -
CDR3 protein: CASSLSAGNTIYF
CDR3 DNA: TGTGCCAGTAGTCTATCCGCTGGAAACACCATATATTTT

D gene: -
V gene: TRBV6-4
J gene: TRBJ1-1
clone size: -
CDR3 protein: CASSDGREGTEAFF
CDR3 DNA: TGTGCCAGCAGTGATGGCAGGGAGGGCACTGAAGCTTTCTTT

D gene: -
V gene: TRBV6-4
J gene: TRBJ2-1
clone size: few
CDR3 protein: CASSDSRTSYNEQFF
CDR3 DNA: TGTGCCAGCAGTGACTCGAGAACTAGCTACAATGAGCAGTTCTTC

D gene: TRBD2
V gene: TRBV29-1
J gene: TRBJ2-7
clone size: -
CDR3 protein: CSGKAGGPYEQYF
CDR3 DNA: TGCAGCGGGAAAGCGGGAGGGCCTTACGAGCAGTACTTC

D gene: -
V gene: TRBV6-1
J gene: TRBJ2-4
clone size: -
CDR3 protein: CASIGRRDRIQYF
CDR3 DNA: TGTGCCAGCATAGGACGCAGGGACCGGATTCAGTACTTC